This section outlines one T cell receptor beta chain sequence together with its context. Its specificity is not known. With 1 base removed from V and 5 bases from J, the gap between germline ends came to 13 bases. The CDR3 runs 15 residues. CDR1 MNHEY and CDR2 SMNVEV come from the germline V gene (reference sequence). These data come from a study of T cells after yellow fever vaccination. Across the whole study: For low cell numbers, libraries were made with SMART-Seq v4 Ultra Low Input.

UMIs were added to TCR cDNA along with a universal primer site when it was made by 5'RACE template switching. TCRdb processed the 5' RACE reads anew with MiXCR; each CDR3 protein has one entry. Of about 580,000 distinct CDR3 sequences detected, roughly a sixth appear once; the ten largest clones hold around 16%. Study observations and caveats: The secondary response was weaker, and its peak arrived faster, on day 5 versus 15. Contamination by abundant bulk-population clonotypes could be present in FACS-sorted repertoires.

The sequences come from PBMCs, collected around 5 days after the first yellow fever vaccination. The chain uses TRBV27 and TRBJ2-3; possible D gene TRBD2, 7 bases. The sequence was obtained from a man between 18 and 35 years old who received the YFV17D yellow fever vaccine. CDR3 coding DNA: TGTGCCAGCAGTTTATTGGGGGGGGCCGGAGATACGCAGTATTTT. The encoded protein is CASSLLGGAGDTQYF.